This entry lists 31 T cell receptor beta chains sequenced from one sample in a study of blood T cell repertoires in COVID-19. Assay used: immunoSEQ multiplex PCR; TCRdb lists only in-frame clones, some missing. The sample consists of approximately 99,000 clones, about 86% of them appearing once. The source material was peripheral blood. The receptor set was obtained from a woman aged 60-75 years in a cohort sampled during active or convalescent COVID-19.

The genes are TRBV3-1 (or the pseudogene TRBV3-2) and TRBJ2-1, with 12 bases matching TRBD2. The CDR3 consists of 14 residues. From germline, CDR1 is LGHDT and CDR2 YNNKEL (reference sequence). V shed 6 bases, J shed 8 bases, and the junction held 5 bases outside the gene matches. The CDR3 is CASSSRTSGDEQFF. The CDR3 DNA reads TGTGCCAGCAGTTCCCGGACTAGCGGGGATGAGCAGTTCTTC.

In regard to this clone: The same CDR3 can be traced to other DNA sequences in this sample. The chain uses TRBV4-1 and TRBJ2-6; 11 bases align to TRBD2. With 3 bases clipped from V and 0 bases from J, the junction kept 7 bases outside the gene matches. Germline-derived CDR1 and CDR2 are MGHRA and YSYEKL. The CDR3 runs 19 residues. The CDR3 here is CASSQLGLADSSGANVLTF. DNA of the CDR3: TGCGCCAGCAGCCAGTTGGGACTAGCGGATAGCTCTGGGGCCAACGTCCTGACTTTC.

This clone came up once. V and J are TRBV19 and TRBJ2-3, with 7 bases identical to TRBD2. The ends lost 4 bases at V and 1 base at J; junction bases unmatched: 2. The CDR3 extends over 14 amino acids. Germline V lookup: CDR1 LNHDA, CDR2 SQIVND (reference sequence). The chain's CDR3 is CASSTLAGTDTQYF. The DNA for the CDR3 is TGTGCCAGTAGTACTCTAGCGGGCACAGATACGCAGTATTTT.

The CDR3 region is CASSFAGVTDTQYF. In DNA, the CDR3 is TGCGCCAGCAGCTTCGCGGGAGTAACAGATACGCAGTATTTT. The gene calls are TRBV5-1 and TRBJ2-3; 7 bases map to TRBD2. The length of the CDR3 is 14 residues. Germline loops: CDR1 SGHRS, CDR2 YFSETQ. The junction had 3 bases not matched to a gene; V was cut back by 2 bases and J by 3 bases.

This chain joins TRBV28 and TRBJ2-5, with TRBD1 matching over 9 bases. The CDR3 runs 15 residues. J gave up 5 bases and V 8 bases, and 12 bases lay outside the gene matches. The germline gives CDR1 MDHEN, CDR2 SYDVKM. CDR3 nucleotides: TGTGCCAGCCAAGGGACAGGGCTTTCCTGGGAGACCCAGTACTTC. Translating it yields CASQGTGLSWETQYF.

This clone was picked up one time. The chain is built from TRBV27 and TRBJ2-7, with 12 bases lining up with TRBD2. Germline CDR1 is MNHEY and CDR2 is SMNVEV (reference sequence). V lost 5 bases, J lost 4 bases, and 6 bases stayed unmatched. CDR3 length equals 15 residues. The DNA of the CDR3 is TGTGCCAGCAGTCCTTCCACTAGCGGGAGGTACGAGCAGTACTTC. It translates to CASSPSTSGRYEQYF.

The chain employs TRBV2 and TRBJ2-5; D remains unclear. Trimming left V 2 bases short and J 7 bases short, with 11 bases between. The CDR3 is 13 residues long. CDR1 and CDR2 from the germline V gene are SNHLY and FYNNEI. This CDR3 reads CASSERRVPTQYF. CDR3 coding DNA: TGTGCCAGCAGTGAACGACGGGTCCCGACCCAGTACTTC.

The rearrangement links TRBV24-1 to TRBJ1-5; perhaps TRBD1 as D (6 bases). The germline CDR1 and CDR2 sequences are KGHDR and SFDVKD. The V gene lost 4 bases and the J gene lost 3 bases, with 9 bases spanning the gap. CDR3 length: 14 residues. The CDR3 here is CATSEQGYNQPQHF. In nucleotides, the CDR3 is TGTGCCACCAGTGAACAGGGATACAATCAGCCCCAGCATTTT.

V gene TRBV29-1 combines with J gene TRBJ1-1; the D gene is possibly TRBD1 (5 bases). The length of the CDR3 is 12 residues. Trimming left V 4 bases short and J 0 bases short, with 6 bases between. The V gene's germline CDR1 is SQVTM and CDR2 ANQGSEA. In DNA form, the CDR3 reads TGCAGCGTTGGACAGATGAACACTGAAGCTTTCTTT. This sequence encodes CSVGQMNTEAFF. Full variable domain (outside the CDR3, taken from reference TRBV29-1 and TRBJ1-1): SAVISQKPSRDICQRGTSLTIQCQVDSQVTMMFWYRQQPGQSLTLIATANQGSEATYESGFVIDKFPISRPNLTFSTLTVSNMSPEDSSIYLCSVGQMNTEAFFGQGTRLTVV.

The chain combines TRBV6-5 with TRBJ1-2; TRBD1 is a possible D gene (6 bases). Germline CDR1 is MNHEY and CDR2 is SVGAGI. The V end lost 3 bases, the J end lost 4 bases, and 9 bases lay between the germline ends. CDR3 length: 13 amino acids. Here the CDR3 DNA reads TGTGCCAGCAGTTATGACAGGACCTATGGCTACACCTTC. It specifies CASSYDRTYGYTF.

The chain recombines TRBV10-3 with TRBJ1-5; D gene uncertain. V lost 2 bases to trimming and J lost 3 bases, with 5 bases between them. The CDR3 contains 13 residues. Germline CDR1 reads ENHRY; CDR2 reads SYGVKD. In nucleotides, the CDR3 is TGTGCCATCAGTGAGAGAGTCAATCAGCCCCAGCATTTT. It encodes CAISERVNQPQHF.

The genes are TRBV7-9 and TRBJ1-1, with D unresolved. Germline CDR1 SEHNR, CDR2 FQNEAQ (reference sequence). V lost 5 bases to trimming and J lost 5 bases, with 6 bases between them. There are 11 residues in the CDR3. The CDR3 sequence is CASSRRTEAFF. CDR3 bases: TGTGCCAGCAGCCGGAGGACTGAAGCTTTCTTT.

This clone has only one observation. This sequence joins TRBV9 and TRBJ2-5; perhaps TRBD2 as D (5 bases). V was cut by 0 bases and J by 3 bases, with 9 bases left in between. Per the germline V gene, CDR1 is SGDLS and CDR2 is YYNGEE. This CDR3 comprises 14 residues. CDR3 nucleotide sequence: TGTGCCAGCAGCGTAGCTCTGGAGGAAGAGACCCAGTACTTC. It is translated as CASSVALEEETQYF.

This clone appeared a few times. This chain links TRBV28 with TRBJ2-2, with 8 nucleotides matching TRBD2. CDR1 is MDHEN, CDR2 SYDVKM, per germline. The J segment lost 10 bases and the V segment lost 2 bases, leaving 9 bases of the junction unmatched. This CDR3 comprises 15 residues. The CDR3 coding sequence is TGTGCCAGCAGTTTAAGTCTAGCGGGTGAGGTGGAGCTGTTTTTT. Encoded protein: CASSLSLAGEVELFF.

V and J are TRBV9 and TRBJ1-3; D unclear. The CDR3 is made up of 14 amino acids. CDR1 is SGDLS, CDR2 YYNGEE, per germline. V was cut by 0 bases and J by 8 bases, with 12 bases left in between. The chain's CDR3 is CASSVEASADTIYF. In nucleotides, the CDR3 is TGTGCCAGCAGCGTAGAAGCTAGCGCGGACACCATATATTTT. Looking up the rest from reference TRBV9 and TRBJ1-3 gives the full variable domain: DSGVTQTPKHLITATGQRVTLRCSPRSGDLSVYWYQQSLDQGLQFLIQYYNGEERAKGNILERFSAQQFPDLHSELNLSSLELGDSALYFCASSVEASADTIYFGEGSWLTVV.

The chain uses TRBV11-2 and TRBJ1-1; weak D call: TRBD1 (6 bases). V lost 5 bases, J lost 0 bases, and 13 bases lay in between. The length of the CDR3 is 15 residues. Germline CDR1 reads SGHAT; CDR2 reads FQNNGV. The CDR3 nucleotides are TGTGCCAGCAGCCTCAGAGGACAGATGAACACTGAAGCTTTCTTT. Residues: CASSLRGQMNTEAFF.

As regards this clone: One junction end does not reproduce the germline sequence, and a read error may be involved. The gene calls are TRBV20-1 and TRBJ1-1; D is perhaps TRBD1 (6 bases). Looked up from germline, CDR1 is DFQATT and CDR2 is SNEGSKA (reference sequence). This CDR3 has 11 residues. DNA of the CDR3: TGCAGTGCTAGAGATAAACAGGGCCCGTCCTTT. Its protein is CSARDKQGPSF.

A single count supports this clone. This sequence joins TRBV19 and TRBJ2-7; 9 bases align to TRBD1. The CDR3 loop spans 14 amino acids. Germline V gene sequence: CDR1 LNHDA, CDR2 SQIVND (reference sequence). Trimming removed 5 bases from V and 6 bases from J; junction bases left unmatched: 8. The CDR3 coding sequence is TGTGCCAGTAGTGTACAGGGGGCGCGGGGCGAGCAGTACTTC. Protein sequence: CASSVQGARGEQYF.

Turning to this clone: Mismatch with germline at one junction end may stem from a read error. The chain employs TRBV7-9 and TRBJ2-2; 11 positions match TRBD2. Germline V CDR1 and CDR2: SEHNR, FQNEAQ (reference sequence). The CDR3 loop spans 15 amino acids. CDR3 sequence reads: CASSLGLAGTGELFF. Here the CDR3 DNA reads TGTGCCAGCAGTTTAGGACTAGCGGGCACCGGGGAGCTGTTTTTT.

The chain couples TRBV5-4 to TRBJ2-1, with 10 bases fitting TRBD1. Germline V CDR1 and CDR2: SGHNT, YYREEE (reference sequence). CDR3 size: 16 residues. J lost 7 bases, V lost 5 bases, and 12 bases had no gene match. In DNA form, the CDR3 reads TGTGCCAGCAGACCGGACAGGGGGGGTGGTGGGAATGAGCAGTTCTTC. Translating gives CASRPDRGGGGNEQFF.

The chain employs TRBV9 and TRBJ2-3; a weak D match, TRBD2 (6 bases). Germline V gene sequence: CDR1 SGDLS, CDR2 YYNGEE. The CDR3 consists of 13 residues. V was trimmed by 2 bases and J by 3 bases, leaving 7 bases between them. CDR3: CASSVGGTDTQYF. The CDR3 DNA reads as TGTGCCAGCAGCGTCGGGGGTACAGATACGCAGTATTTT.

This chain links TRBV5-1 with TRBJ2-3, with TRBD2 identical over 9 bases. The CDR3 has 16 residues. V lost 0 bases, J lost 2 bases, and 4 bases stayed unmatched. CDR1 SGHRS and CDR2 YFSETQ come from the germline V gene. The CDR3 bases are TGCGCCAGCAGCTTGGCCAGCGGGGGGATCACAGATACGCAGTATTTT. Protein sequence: CASSLASGGITDTQYF.

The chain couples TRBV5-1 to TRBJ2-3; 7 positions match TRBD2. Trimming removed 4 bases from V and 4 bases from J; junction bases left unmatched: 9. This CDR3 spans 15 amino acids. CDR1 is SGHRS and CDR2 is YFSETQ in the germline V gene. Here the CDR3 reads CASSPPGTNADTQYF. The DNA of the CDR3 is TGCGCCAGCAGCCCTCCGGGGACTAACGCAGATACGCAGTATTTT. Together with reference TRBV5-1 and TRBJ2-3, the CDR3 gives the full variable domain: KAGVTQTPRYLIKTRGQQVTLSCSPISGHRSVSWYQQTPGQGLQFLFEYFSETQRNKGNFPGRFSGRQFSNSRSEMNVSTLELGDSALYLCASSPPGTNADTQYFGPGTRLTVL.

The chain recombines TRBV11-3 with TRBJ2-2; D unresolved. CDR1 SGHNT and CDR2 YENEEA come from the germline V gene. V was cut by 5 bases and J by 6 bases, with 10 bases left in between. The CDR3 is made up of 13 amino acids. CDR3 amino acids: CASSVTKAGELFF. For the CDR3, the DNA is TGTGCCAGCAGCGTAACTAAAGCCGGGGAGCTGTTTTTT. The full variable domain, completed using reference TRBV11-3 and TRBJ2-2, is EAGVVQSPRYKIIEKKQPVAFWCNPISGHNTLYWYLQNLGQGPELLIRYENEEAVDDSQLPKDRFSAERLKGVDSTLKIQPAELGDSAVYLCASSVTKAGELFFGEGSRLTVL.

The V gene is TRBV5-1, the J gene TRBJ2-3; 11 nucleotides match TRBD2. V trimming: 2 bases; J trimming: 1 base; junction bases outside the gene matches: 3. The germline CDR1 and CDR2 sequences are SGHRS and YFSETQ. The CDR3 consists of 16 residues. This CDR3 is CASSFFSGRGTDTQYF. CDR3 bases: TGCGCCAGCAGCTTCTTTAGCGGGAGGGGCACAGATACGCAGTATTTT.

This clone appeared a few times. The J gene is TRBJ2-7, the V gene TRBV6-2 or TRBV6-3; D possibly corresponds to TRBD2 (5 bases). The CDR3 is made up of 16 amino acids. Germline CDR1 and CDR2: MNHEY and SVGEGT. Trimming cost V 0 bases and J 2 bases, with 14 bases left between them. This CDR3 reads CASSYSKLDWAYEQYF. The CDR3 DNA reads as TGTGCCAGCAGTTACTCGAAATTGGACTGGGCCTACGAGCAGTACTTC.

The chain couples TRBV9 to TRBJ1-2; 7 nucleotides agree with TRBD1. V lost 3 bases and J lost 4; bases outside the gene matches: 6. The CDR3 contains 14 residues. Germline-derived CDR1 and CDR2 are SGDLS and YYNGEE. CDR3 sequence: CASSAGQELYGYTF. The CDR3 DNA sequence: TGTGCCAGCAGCGCCGGACAGGAGCTCTATGGCTACACCTTC.

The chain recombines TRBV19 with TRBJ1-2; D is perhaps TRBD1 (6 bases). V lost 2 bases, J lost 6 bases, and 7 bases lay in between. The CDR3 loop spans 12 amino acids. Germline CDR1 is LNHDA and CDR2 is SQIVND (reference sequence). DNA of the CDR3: TGTGCCAGTAGTATATGGACAGATGGCTACACCTTC. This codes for CASSIWTDGYTF.

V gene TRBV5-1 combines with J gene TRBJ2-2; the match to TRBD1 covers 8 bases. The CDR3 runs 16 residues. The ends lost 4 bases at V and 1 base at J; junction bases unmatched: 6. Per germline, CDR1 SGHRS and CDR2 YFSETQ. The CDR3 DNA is TGCGCCAGCAGCCAAAATGGACAGGGGAACACCGGGGAGCTGTTTTTT. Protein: CASSQNGQGNTGELFF.

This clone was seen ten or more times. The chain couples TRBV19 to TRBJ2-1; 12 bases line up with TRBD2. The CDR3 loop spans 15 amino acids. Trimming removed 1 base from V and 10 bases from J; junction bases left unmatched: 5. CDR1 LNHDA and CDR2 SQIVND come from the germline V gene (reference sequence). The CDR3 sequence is CASSIGLAGVGEQFF. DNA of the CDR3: TGTGCCAGTAGTATAGGACTAGCGGGAGTCGGAGAGCAGTTCTTC.

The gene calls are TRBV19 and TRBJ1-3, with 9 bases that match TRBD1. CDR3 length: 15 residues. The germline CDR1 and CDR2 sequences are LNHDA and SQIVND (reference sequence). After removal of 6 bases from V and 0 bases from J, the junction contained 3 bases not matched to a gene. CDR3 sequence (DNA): TGTGCCAGTAGCCCGGACAGGGGCTCTGGAAACACCATATATTTT. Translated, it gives CASSPDRGSGNTIYF.